The rows below give T cell receptor beta chains drawn from one sample of a study of cytomegalovirus exposure and HLA in healthy donors. Sequencing used immunoSEQ multiplex PCR; TCRdb keeps in-frame clones, though not all of them. Recorded for this sample: around 76,000 clones. The sample consisted of PBMCs. Receptors were obtained from a boy aged 5-17 years in good health and CMV-seronegative. Each CDR3 is given with its conserved first and last residue. Fields, in order: V gene, J gene, CDR3 protein.

>TRBV13|TRBJ1-3
CASSLDRTAGNTIYF
>TRBV9|TRBJ2-1
CASSRDLAGAYNEQFF
>TRBV5-8|TRBJ1-1
CASRTGQGANTEAFF
>TRBV28|TRBJ2-3
CASSTGQVLTDTQYF
>TRBV19|TRBJ2-5
CASSADYSPETQYF
>TRBV5-4|TRBJ1-2
CASSAGTNFGPGGYTF
>TRBV27|TRBJ1-1
CASGYGTLGAFF
>TRBV19|TRBJ1-2
CASSIRRQGVVSGYTF
>TRBV19|TRBJ1-2
CASSAPREGYTF
>TRBV2|TRBJ1-3
CASSFGEGTGGNTIYF
>TRBV4-1|TRBJ1-2
CASSQDPGTYGYTF
>TRBV6-5|TRBJ1-2
CASSERELSGYTF
>TRBV28|TRBJ1-1
CASSRGGTEAFF
>TRBV7-3|TRBJ2-2
CASSSGVAGVGTGELFF
>TRBV29-1|TRBJ2-1
CSVPKLAGVLNEQFF
>TRBV9|TRBJ2-1
CASSARRPGKFNEQFF
>TRBV9|TRBJ1-3
CASSLKPGTGNTIYF
>TRBV5-1|TRBJ1-1
CASSSGQGGIAEAFF
>TRBV30|TRBJ1-3
CAWRTQGAGNTIYF
>TRBV19|TRBJ1-1
CASSHIVPGQGMNTEAFF
>TRBV6-1|TRBJ2-3
CASEGDGGLGTQYF
>TRBV5-6|TRBJ1-1
CASAFGGTEAFF
>TRBV19|TRBJ2-7
CASSLRDRGGPYEQYF
>TRBV19|TRBJ2-7
CASRGTGGAYEQYF
>TRBV28|TRBJ1-2
CASSLSRDGYGYTF
>TRBV5-1|TRBJ1-5
CASSLVGTGNEPQHF
>TRBV10-3|TRBJ2-1
CAISESSSGGSYNEQFF
>TRBV6-1|TRBJ2-7
CASSERGLFYEQYF
>TRBV23-1|TRBJ1-5
CASKGVQPQHF
>TRBV7-2|TRBJ2-7
CASSLASGIGAYEQYF
>TRBV7-9|TRBJ2-1
CASSSGLSRSYNEQFF
>TRBV19|TRBJ1-1
CASSIQSRASIVNTEAFF
>TRBV29-1|TRBJ1-1
CSVEDLEGRKTEAFF
>TRBV9|TRBJ1-1
CASSVVLRDRFCYWNTEAFF
>TRBV4-3|TRBJ2-5
CASSLQTSGRPQETQYF
>TRBV4-1|TRBJ1-1
CASSQDRTTEAFF
>TRBV6-4|TRBJ2-3
CASSSGSTDTQYF
>TRBV7-3|TRBJ2-1
CASSRGTGLGNNEQFF
>TRBV19|TRBJ2-1
CASSQTGGGNEQFF
>TRBV7-2|TRBJ1-3
CASSSQGSGNTIYF
>TRBV9|TRBJ1-2
CASSVDGSGGSNGYTF
>TRBV4-1|TRBJ1-1
CASSRLGGAVTEAFF
>TRBV30|TRBJ2-5
CAWSVGQGRETQYF
>TRBV30|TRBJ2-7
CALDRQNSYEQYF
>TRBV27|TRBJ1-2
CASSLEGTNYGYTF
>TRBV5-4|TRBJ1-4
CASSLIGGPPGEKLFF
>TRBV7-9|TRBJ1-2
CASSLDEDSLYGYTF
>TRBV7-9|TRBJ2-7
CASSLTASWRESPSGEQYF
>TRBV7-2|TRBJ2-7
CASSLGTGASYEQYF
>TRBV5-4|TRBJ1-1
CASSSRTGETEAFF
>TRBV29-1|TRBJ2-7
CSVEDRQGHEQYF
>TRBV18|TRBJ1-1
CASSPQGGGTEAFF
>TRBV25-1|TRBJ2-3
CASNGGNTQYF
>TRBV6-5|TRBJ1-1
CASSYLQGMNTEAFF
>TRBV27|TRBJ2-5
CASSPNRGLGETQYF